One T cell receptor (beta chain) is described in this entry. This sample was included in a study of blood T cell repertoires in COVID-19. Assay: immunoSEQ multiplex PCR; the TCRdb copy retains only in-frame clones and omits some. The sample shows a few hundred thousand clones, roughly 90% of them seen only once. The CDR3 is 16 residues long. The germline gives CDR1 GTSNPN, CDR2 SVGIG (reference sequence). Trimming took 0 bases from V and 4 from J; bases not matched to a gene: 5. Sequenced: PBMCs or T cells enriched from blood (not recorded which). The chain employs TRBV30 and TRBJ2-1; 11 bases map to TRBD2. This clonotype originated in a woman younger than 35 with acute COVID-19. For the CDR3, the DNA is TGTGCCTGGAGTGTATATAGGACTAGCGGGTACAATGAGCAGTTCTTC. Its protein is CAWSVYRTSGYNEQFF.